This entry lists 31 T cell receptor beta chains sequenced from one sample in a study of human T cells and chemical hapten exposure. Described time point: pre-sensitization, week 0. The treatment denotes: therapeutic diphenylcyclopropenone sensitization with weekly scalp DPC. MiXCR, applied by TCRdb to the RACE reads, yields one record per CDR3 protein. The table includes approximately 370,000 distinct CDR3 sequences, about 5% detected once. This specimen was whole blood, taken in connection with sensitization to the hapten diphenylcyclopropenone (DPC). Every receptor here comes from a woman under 30 with alopecia areata. Some clones in this sample may be carry-over from other donors' samples.

This clonotype has just a few counts. CDR3 nucleotide sequence: TGTGCCACCACCGAGAGGGGGTATCAGCCCCAGCATTTT. This gives the protein CATTERGYQPQHF. The genes are TRBV24-1 and TRBJ1-5; D is perhaps TRBD1 (6 bases). Germline V gene lookup returns CDR1 KGHDR and CDR2 SFDVKD. Trimming took off 8 bases at V and 5 bases at J, with 12 bases between the two ends. This CDR3 spans 13 amino acids.

This rearrangement joins TRBV6-2 or TRBV6-3 to TRBJ1-6; a possible D gene is TRBD1 (5 bases). Germline lookup yields CDR1 MNHEY and CDR2 SVGEGT. The CDR3 length is 15 residues. With 2 bases removed from V and 16 bases from J, the gap between germline ends came to 21 bases. The CDR3 bases are TGTGCCAGCAGTTACACGACGAGGGGAGGCAGTCATCTCCACTTT. It encodes CASSYTTRGGSHLHF.

This clonotype was counted many times. CDR3 DNA sequence: TGTGCCAGCAGTTTAAGGGGAGCCGGGACACTTTACGAGCAGTACTTC. It encodes CASSLRGAGTLYEQYF. The V call is TRBV27, the J call TRBJ2-7; TRBD1 is a possible D gene (6 bases). The germline V gene has CDR1 MNHEY and CDR2 SMNVEV (reference sequence). V was trimmed by 2 bases and J by 4 bases, leaving 18 bases between them. The CDR3 spans 16 residues.

This clonotype occurred a few times. The chain's CDR3 is CASSQTGRNEQFF. The CDR3 nucleotides read TGCGCCAGCAGCCAAACAGGACGCAATGAGCAGTTCTTC. The chain uses TRBV4-1 and TRBJ2-1, with TRBD1 as a possible D gene (5 bases). V lost 2 bases and J 6 bases, leaving 8 bases between the germline ends. CDR3 size: 13 residues. From germline, CDR1 is MGHRA and CDR2 YSYEKL.

This clonotype was counted ten times or more. This rearrangement joins TRBV6-6 to TRBJ2-1, with a possible D match to TRBD2 (7 bases). With 7 bases removed from V and 5 bases from J, the gap between germline ends came to 12 bases. CDR3 length: 13 amino acids. CDR1 is MNHNY and CDR2 is SVGAGI in the germline V gene (reference sequence). The CDR3 region is CASMGGLDNEQFF. CDR3 in DNA: TGTGCCAGCATGGGGGGGCTCGACAATGAGCAGTTCTTC.

This rearrangement joins TRBV7-8 to TRBJ2-1; 10 bases map to TRBD2. The CDR3 spans 20 residues. V was clipped by 5 bases and J by 0 bases; unmatched bases: 16. Germline V gene sequence: CDR1 SGHVS, CDR2 FQNEAQ. This CDR3 is CASSPPLAGGLTSSYNEQFF. Here the CDR3 DNA reads TGTGCCAGCAGCCCACCTTTAGCGGGGGGCCTGACTAGCTCCTACAATGAGCAGTTCTTC.

This clonotype was observed a handful of times. The gene calls are TRBV9 and TRBJ2-2; tentatively, D is TRBD1 or TRBD2 (5 bases each). This CDR3 region has 15 residues. In germline, CDR1 is SGDLS, CDR2 YYNGEE. The V gene lost 3 bases and the J gene lost 5 bases, with 14 bases spanning the gap. CDR3 DNA: TGTGCCAGCAGCGCCGGGACGGATAATACCGGGGAGCTGTTTTTT. It specifies CASSAGTDNTGELFF.

The J gene is TRBJ1-4, the V gene TRBV4-3; 9 bases line up with TRBD1. The CDR3 totals 15 residues. Unmatched junction bases numbered 8, after V lost 4 bases and J lost 8 bases. Germline loops: CDR1 LGHNA, CDR2 YSLEER. The CDR3 loop is CASSLDRGLEEKLFF. CDR3 coding DNA: TGCGCCAGCAGCCTTGACAGGGGGTTAGAAGAAAAACTGTTTTTT.

This clonotype was counted only a few times. The rearrangement links TRBV6-2 or TRBV6-3 to TRBJ2-5; 13 nucleotides agree with TRBD2. Germline values: CDR1 MNHEY, CDR2 SVGEGT. The CDR3 runs 16 residues. Germline trimming cut 5 bases from V and 3 bases from J; bases unmatched to any gene: 6. The CDR3 nucleotides read TGTGCCAGCAGTCCCGGGACTAGCGGGGAAGAAGAGACCCAGTACTTC. It specifies CASSPGTSGEEETQYF.

This clonotype has ten or more counts. The V and J genes are TRBV6-2 or TRBV6-3 and TRBJ2-1; a weak D match, TRBD2 (5 bases). V was pared by 5 bases and J by 8 bases, with 16 bases between. The CDR3 is 14 amino acids. Per the germline V gene, CDR1 is MNHEY and CDR2 is SVGEGT. The chain's CDR3 is CASSTRISVDEQFF. The CDR3 coding sequence is TGTGCCAGCAGTACCCGAATTAGCGTTGATGAGCAGTTCTTC.

Many counts were recorded for this clonotype. The chain links TRBV29-1 to TRBJ1-2; TRBD1 is a possible D gene (6 bases). This CDR3 region has 22 residues. Germline CDR1 reads SQVTM; CDR2 reads ANQGSEA. V lost 3 bases and J lost 0, with 35 bases in between. Here the CDR3 reads CSVDHDSPLDRSRGEANYGYTF. CDR3 in DNA: TGCAGCGTTGACCACGACAGCCCCCTAGACAGGTCACGGGGAGAAGCTAACTATGGCTACACCTTC.

This clonotype was observed many times. The rearrangement joins TRBV29-1 to TRBJ1-2; a possible D gene is TRBD1 (6 bases). The CDR3 covers 14 residues. In germline, CDR1 is SQVTM, CDR2 ANQGSEA. Trimming stripped 6 bases from V and 2 bases from J, with 16 bases between. Here the CDR3 DNA reads TGCAGCGTGGGGGAGGAGGACAGCAACTATGGCTACACCTTC. Translated: CSVGEEDSNYGYTF. Using reference TRBV29-1 and TRBJ1-2 for the parts outside the CDR3, the full variable domain is SAVISQKPSRDICQRGTSLTIQCQVDSQVTMMFWYRQQPGQSLTLIATANQGSEATYESGFVIDKFPISRPNLTFSTLTVSNMSPEDSSIYLCSVGEEDSNYGYTFGSGTRLTVV.

In its sample, this clonotype was seen many times. The chain is built from TRBV9 and TRBJ2-1, with 10 nucleotides matching TRBD2. The trim removed 1 base at V and 4 bases at J, leaving 8 bases unmatched. The germline CDR1 and CDR2 sequences are SGDLS and YYNGEE. The CDR3 runs 17 residues. The CDR3 region is CASSVLAGARGYNEQFF. CDR3 in DNA: TGTGCCAGCAGCGTACTAGCGGGGGCGCGGGGATACAATGAGCAGTTCTTC.

The rearrangement joins TRBV5-1 to TRBJ2-1, with D unresolved. Trimming cost V 4 bases and J 2 bases, with 13 bases left between them. This CDR3 spans 15 amino acids. Germline CDR1 reads SGHRS; CDR2 reads YFSETQ. CDR3 in amino acids: CASSRNSVPYNEQFF. For the CDR3, the DNA is TGCGCCAGCAGCCGGAACAGTGTTCCCTACAATGAGCAGTTCTTC.

The chain is built from TRBV3-1 and TRBJ1-2; D is unresolved. V was cut by 0 bases and J by 0 bases, with 23 bases left in between. The CDR3 has 20 amino acids. The V gene's germline CDR1 is LGHDT and CDR2 YNNKEL (reference sequence). The CDR3 region is CASSQDRGEGNQEANYGYTF. The CDR3 coding sequence is TGTGCCAGCAGCCAAGATCGAGGAGAGGGAAACCAGGAGGCTAACTATGGCTACACCTTC.

This clonotype was picked up a small number of times. J is TRBJ1-1 and V is TRBV6-1, with 7 bases lining up with TRBD1. Per the germline V gene, CDR1 is MNHNS and CDR2 is SASEGT. This CDR3 is 15 amino acids long. Trimming removed 10 bases from V and 0 bases from J; junction bases left unmatched: 11. The CDR3 coding sequence is TGTGCCACCCAGACAGGGATCTACATGAACACTGAAGCTTTCTTT. It is translated as CATQTGIYMNTEAFF.

The gene calls are TRBV5-1 and TRBJ1-4; perhaps TRBD1 as D (5 bases). CDR1 is SGHRS, CDR2 YFSETQ, per germline. The CDR3 sequence is 15 residues long. V was trimmed by 0 bases and J by 8 bases, leaving 14 bases between them. The CDR3 sequence: CASSLGDSTGEKLFF. The CDR3 bases are TGCGCCAGCAGCTTGGGTGACAGCACCGGGGAAAAACTGTTTTTT.

About this clonotype itself: This may be a read error: a much more frequent sequence differs by one nucleotide. Given the absence of the conserved phenylalanine or tryptophan at the CDR3 end, a read error is likely. The chain has TRBV12-3 or TRBV12-4 and TRBJ1-1; 8 nucleotides align to TRBD1. V gave up 7 bases and J gave up 4 bases; unmatched junction bases: 5. CDR3 size: 13 residues. CDR3 sequence reads: CASIMGTGTEAFS. The CDR3 DNA reads as TGTGCCAGCATTATGGGGACAGGCACTGAAGCTTTCTCT.

This clonotype came up a few times. The rearrangement links TRBV11-2 to TRBJ1-2; no definite D call. Trimming removed 1 base from V and 2 bases from J, with 5 bases in between. Germline values: CDR1 SGHAT, CDR2 FQNNGV. The CDR3 sequence is 13 residues long. In DNA, the CDR3 is TGTGCCAGCAGCTTAGGAAACAACTATGGCTACACCTTC. Residues: CASSLGNNYGYTF.

As to this clonotype: The junction shows a germline mismatch at one end, possibly a read error. V is TRBV5-4 and J is TRBJ1-1; D call uncertain. CDR3 length: 15 amino acids. The germline V gene encodes CDR1 SGHNT and CDR2 YYREEE (reference sequence). This chain's CDR3 is CASSLTDMSNAEAFF. The CDR3 bases are TGTGCCAGCAGCTTGACCGACATGTCGAACGCTGAAGCTTTCTTT.

This chain connects TRBV3-1 to TRBJ1-5; D unresolved. V lost 0 bases and J lost 5, with 11 bases in between. The CDR3 covers 15 residues. In germline, CDR1 is LGHDT, CDR2 YNNKEL (reference sequence). CDR3 sequence: CASSQDTGRYQPQHF. The CDR3 DNA is TGTGCCAGCAGCCAAGATACCGGCAGATATCAGCCCCAGCATTTT.

This clonotype was counted ten times or more. This chain joins TRBV6-2 or TRBV6-3 and TRBJ2-7, with D possibly matching TRBD1 (7 bases). The CDR3 has 14 amino acids. Between the trimmed V and J ends, which lost 6 bases and 6 bases, there was a span of 18 bases. CDR1 MNHEY and CDR2 SVGEGT come from the germline V gene. The CDR3 region has the DNA TGTGCCAGCAGGACATCCGGGACAGCGGGCGAGCAGTACTTC. This codes for CASRTSGTAGEQYF.

This clonotype was counted at least ten times. The DNA of the CDR3 is TGTGCCAGCAGTTACTCGTTATTTCAGCCCCAGCATTTT. This translates into CASSYSLFQPQHF. This chain uses TRBV6-6 with TRBJ1-5; D ambiguous. Germline CDR1 MNHNY, CDR2 SVGAGI (reference sequence). The CDR3 length is 13 residues. V lost 0 bases and J 6 bases, leaving 6 bases between the germline ends.

In this sample, this clonotype turned up many times. CDR3 coding DNA: TGCGCCAGCAGCTCAGAAGCCGCAGGGGTTTTTAATTCACCCCTCCACTTT. Amino acids: CASSSEAAGVFNSPLHF. The chain uses TRBV5-1 and TRBJ1-6; perhaps TRBD1 as D (6 bases). Germline CDR1 is SGHRS and CDR2 is YFSETQ. This CDR3 is 17 amino acids long. V was clipped by 3 bases and J by 6 bases, with 19 bases between them.

This clonotype has ten or more counts. J is TRBJ1-6 and V is TRBV5-1; maybe TRBD1 (5 bases). V was clipped by 0 bases and J by 6 bases, with 13 bases between them. Germline CDR1 reads SGHRS; CDR2 reads YFSETQ. The CDR3 covers 16 residues. CDR3 sequence: CASSLGGGQANSPLHF. The CDR3, as DNA: TGCGCCAGCAGCTTGGGCGGAGGACAAGCTAATTCACCCCTCCACTTT.

In this sample, this clonotype turned up a few times. The chain couples TRBV4-3 to TRBJ2-5; tentative D call: TRBD1 (6 bases). The CDR3 has 15 amino acids. From germline, CDR1 is LGHNA and CDR2 YSLEER. Between the trimmed V and J ends, which lost 2 bases and 2 bases, there was a span of 12 bases. CDR3 DNA sequence: TGCGCCAGCAGCCAATCAATCACAGGGCAAGAGACCCAGTACTTC. Amino acids: CASSQSITGQETQYF.

As concerns this clonotype: A much larger clone differs by one base, so this may be a read error. The chain links TRBV18 to TRBJ2-5; no clear D. Germline assignment: CDR1 KGHSH and CDR2 LQKENI. The CDR3 loop spans 15 amino acids. The V and J ends lost 0 bases and 4 bases respectively, with 12 bases between them. The CDR3 sequence is CASSPPEALGETQYF. Here the CDR3 DNA reads TGTGCCAGCTCACCACCCGAGGCCCTCGGAGAGACCCAGTACTTC.

This clonotype has ten or more counts. The rearrangement joins TRBV20-1 to TRBJ2-7; the D gene is possibly TRBD1 (5 bases). The V and J ends lost 2 bases and 7 bases respectively, with 15 bases between them. Germline V lookup: CDR1 DFQATT, CDR2 SNEGSKA (reference sequence). CDR3 length: 13 amino acids. CDR3 in DNA: TGCAGTGCTAGAAGGGGTTCTACGGGTGAGCAGTACTTC. It is translated as CSARRGSTGEQYF.

This clonotype was counted a few times. V usage is TRBV4-2 and J usage is TRBJ2-5; D possibly matches TRBD1 or TRBD2 (5 bases each). Trimming stripped 0 bases from V and 4 bases from J, with 9 bases between. The germline V gene has CDR1 LGHNA and CDR2 YNFKEQ. The CDR3 totals 14 residues. The CDR3 coding sequence is TGTGCCAGCAGCCAAGATACGAGGGGAGAGACCCAGTACTTC. This translates into CASSQDTRGETQYF.

This clonotype was found many times. The chain is built from TRBV10-3 and TRBJ2-5; D possibly uses TRBD1 or TRBD2 (5 bases each). The V gene's germline CDR1 is ENHRY and CDR2 SYGVKD. The CDR3 spans 14 residues. V was pared by 10 bases and J by 1 base, with 16 bases between. CDR3 nucleotide sequence: TGTGCCACAGGAGAGGGGCTCCGCCAAGAGACCCAGTACTTC. This gives the protein CATGEGLRQETQYF.

This clonotype was seen ten or more times. This chain uses TRBV11-3 with TRBJ2-1, with a tentative D call TRBD2 (6 bases). V was clipped by 4 bases and J by 13 bases, with 20 bases between them. This CDR3 contains 14 residues. CDR1 and CDR2 from the germline V gene are SGHNT and YENEEA. Here the CDR3 reads CASSYIGHGGSQFF. In DNA, the CDR3 is TGTGCCAGCAGCTATATCGGACACGGGGGTAGCCAGTTCTTC. The full variable domain, in which reference TRBV11-3 and TRBJ2-1 provide the parts outside the CDR3, is EAGVVQSPRYKIIEKKQPVAFWCNPISGHNTLYWYLQNLGQGPELLIRYENEEAVDDSQLPKDRFSAERLKGVDSTLKIQPAELGDSAVYLCASSYIGHGGSQFFGPGTRLTVL.